This T cell receptor beta chain was sequenced in a study of blood T cell repertoires in COVID-19. Whole-study context: The samples span acute and convalescent COVID-19 from the United States, Italy and Spain. T cells, B-cell-depleted T cells, or PBMCs provided the cDNA or gDNA that served as material.

Original processing notes: Amplifying reference gene primers gave estimates of nucleated cell counts. Profiling relied on immunoSEQ multiplex PCR, and the TCRdb table lists in-frame clones only, not all of them. D and trimming come from the DNA, and the V and J calls and clone size come from that table. The table shows over 110,000 clones, with approximately 89% occurring only once. Germline V CDR1 and CDR2: SGHRS, YFSETQ. The CDR3 spans 18 residues. V lost 3 bases, J lost 1 base, and 10 bases stayed unmatched. The V call is TRBV5-1, the J call TRBJ2-1; 10 nucleotides match TRBD2. This TCR came from a woman aged 50 to 60 with acute or convalescent COVID-19. The specimen sequenced was peripheral blood. CDR3 coding DNA: TGCGCCAGCAGCTCCAGGGGCCTAGCGGGAGATTCCTACAATGAGCAGTTCTTC. Translation gives CASSSRGLAGDSYNEQFF.